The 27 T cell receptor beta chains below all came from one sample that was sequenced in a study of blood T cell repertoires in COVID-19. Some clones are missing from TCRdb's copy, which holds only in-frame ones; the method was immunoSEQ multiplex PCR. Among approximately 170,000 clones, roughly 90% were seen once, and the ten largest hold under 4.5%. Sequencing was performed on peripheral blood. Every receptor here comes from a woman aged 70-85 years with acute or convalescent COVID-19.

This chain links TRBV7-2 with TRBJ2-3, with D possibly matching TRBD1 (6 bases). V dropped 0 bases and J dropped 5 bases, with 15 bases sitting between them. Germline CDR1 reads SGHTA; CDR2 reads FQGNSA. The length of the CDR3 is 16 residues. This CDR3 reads CASSLALDRKGDTQYF. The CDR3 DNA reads TGTGCCAGCAGCTTAGCCCTGGACAGAAAAGGAGATACGCAGTATTTT.

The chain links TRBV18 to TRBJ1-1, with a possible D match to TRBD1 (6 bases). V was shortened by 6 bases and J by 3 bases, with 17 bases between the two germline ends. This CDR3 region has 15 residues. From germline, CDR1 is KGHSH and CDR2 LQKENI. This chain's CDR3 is CASSSLGGGYTEAFF. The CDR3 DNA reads TGTGCCAGCTCCTCCTTAGGGGGAGGGTACACTGAAGCTTTCTTT.

CDR3 amino acids: CASSSYESTNYGYTF. CDR3 sequence (DNA): TGTGCCAGCAGCTCGTACGAGTCTACTAACTATGGCTACACCTTC. V gene TRBV7-2 combines with J gene TRBJ1-2, with D unclear. Trimming took off 4 bases at V and 0 bases at J, with 12 bases between the two ends. CDR1 and CDR2 from the germline V gene are SGHTA and FQGNSA. This CDR3 has 15 residues.

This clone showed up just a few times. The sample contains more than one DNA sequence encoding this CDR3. The CDR3 nucleotides are TGCGCCAGCAGCGTCGGACAGGGTGAGACCCAGTACTTC. It yields the protein CASSVGQGETQYF. J is TRBJ2-5 and V is TRBV5-1; 8 bases align to TRBD1. This CDR3 comprises 13 residues. With V trimmed by 4 bases and J by 5 bases, 4 bases remained unmatched. Germline values: CDR1 SGHRS, CDR2 YFSETQ.

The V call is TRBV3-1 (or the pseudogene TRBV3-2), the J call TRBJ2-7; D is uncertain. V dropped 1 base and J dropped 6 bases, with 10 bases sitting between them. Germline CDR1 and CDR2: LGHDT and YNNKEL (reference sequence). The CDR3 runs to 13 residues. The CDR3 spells CASSQALAAEQYF. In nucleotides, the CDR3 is TGTGCCAGCAGCCAAGCGTTAGCAGCCGAGCAGTACTTC.

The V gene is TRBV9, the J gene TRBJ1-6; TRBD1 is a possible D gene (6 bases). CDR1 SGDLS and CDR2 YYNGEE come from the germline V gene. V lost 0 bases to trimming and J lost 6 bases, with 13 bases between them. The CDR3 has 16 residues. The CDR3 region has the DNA TGTGCCAGCAGCGTAGCTCCACAGGGAACTAATTCACCCCTCCACTTT. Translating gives CASSVAPQGTNSPLHF.

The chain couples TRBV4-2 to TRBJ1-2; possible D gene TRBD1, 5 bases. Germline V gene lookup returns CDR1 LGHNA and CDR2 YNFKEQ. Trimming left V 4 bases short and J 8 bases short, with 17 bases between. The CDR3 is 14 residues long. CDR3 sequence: CASSLSAGSEGYTF. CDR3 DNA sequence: TGTGCCAGCAGCCTTAGTGCAGGGTCGGAAGGCTACACCTTC.

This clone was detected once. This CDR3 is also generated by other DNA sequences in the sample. The CDR3 here is CASSPGQGDEKLFF. DNA of the CDR3: TGTGCCAGCTCACCTGGACAGGGAGATGAAAAACTGTTTTTT. The chain is built from TRBV18 and TRBJ1-4; 8 nucleotides match TRBD1. Looked up from germline, CDR1 is KGHSH and CDR2 is LQKENI. This CDR3 spans 14 amino acids. Trimming removed 3 bases from V and 6 bases from J; junction bases left unmatched: 3.

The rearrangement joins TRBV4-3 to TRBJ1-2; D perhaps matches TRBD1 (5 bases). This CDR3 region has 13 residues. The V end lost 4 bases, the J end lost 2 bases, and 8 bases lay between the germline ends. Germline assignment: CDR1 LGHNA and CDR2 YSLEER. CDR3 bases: TGCGCCAGCAGCCTCCCAGGGAACTATGGCTACACCTTC. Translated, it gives CASSLPGNYGYTF.

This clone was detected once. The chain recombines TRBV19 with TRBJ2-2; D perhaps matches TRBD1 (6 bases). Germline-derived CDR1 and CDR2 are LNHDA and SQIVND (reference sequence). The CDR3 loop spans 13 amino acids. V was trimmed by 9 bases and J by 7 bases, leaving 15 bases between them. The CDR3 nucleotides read TGTGCCAGCCATCAGGGGCGGGTCGGGGAGCTGTTTTTT. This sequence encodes CASHQGRVGELFF.

The CDR3 spells CASSTGSDTQYF. The CDR3 region has the DNA TGTGCCAGTAGCACAGGGTCGGATACGCAGTATTTT. This chain joins TRBV19 and TRBJ2-3; perhaps TRBD1 as D (6 bases). CDR1 LNHDA and CDR2 SQIVND come from the germline V gene (reference sequence). The CDR3 totals 12 residues. V was pared by 6 bases and J by 6 bases, with 10 bases between.

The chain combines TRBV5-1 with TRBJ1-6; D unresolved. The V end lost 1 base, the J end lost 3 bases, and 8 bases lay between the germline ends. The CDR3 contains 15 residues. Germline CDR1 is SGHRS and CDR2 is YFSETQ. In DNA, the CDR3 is TGCGCCAGCAGCTTGTTGGGAGGCTATAATTCACCCCTCCACTTT. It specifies CASSLLGGYNSPLHF.

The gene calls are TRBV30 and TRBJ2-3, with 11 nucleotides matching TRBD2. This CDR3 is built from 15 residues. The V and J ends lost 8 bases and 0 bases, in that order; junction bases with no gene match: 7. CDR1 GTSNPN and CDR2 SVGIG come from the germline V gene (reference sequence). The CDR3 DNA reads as TGTGCCACTCCGGGACTAGCGGAAAGCACAGATACGCAGTATTTT. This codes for CATPGLAESTDTQYF.

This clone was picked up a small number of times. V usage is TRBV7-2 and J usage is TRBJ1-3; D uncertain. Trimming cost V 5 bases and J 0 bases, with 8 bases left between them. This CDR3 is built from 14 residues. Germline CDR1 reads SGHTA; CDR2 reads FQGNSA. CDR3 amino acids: CASSRPGSGNTIYF. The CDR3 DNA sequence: TGTGCCAGCAGCCGTCCAGGCTCTGGAAACACCATATATTTT.

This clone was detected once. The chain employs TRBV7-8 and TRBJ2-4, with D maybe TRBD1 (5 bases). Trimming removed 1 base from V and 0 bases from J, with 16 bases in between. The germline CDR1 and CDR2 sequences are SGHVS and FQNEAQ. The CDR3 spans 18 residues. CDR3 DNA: TGTGCCAGCAGCTTAGAGGGGAATATGCAGCTAGCCAAAAACATTCAGTACTTC. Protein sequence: CASSLEGNMQLAKNIQYF.

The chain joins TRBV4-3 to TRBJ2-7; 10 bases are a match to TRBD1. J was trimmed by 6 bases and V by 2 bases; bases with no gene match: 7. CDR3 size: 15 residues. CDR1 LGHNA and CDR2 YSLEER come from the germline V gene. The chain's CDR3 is CASSQSRDRGPEQYF. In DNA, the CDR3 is TGCGCCAGCAGCCAATCCCGGGACAGGGGCCCCGAGCAGTACTTC.

The CDR3 sequence is CASRITSGTGSKLFF. The CDR3 DNA reads as TGTGCCAGCAGGATAACATCCGGGACAGGGTCTAAACTGTTTTTT. This rearrangement joins TRBV27 to TRBJ1-4; 9 nucleotides match TRBD1. The germline V gene has CDR1 MNHEY and CDR2 SMNVEV (reference sequence). The length of the CDR3 is 15 residues. The V gene end was trimmed by 6 bases and the J gene end by 11 bases; junction bases not matched to a gene: 13. The full variable domain, with the rest looked up from reference TRBV27 and TRBJ1-4, is EAQVTQNPRYLITVTGKKLTVTCSQNMNHEYMSWYRQDPGLGLRQIYYSMNVEVTDKGDVPEGYKVSRKEKRNFPLILESPSPNQTSLYFCASRITSGTGSKLFFGSGTQLSVL.

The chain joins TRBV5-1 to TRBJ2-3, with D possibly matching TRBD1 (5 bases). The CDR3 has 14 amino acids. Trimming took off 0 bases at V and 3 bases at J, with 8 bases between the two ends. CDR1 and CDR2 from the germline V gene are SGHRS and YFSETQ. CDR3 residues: CASSLEQATDTQYF. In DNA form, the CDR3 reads TGCGCCAGCAGCTTGGAACAGGCAACAGATACGCAGTATTTT.

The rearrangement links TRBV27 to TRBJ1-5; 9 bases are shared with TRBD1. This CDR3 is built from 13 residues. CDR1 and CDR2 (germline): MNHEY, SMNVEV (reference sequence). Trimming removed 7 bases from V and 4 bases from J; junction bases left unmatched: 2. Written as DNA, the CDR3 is TGTGCCAGCACGACAGGGGGTAATCAGCCCCAGCATTTT. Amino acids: CASTTGGNQPQHF.

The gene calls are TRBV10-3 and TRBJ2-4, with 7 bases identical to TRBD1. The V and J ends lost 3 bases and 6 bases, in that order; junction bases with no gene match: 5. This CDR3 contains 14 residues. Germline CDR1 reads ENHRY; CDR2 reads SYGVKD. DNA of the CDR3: TGTGCCATCAGTGACCCGGACAGGTTAAACATTCAGTACTTC. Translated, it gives CAISDPDRLNIQYF.

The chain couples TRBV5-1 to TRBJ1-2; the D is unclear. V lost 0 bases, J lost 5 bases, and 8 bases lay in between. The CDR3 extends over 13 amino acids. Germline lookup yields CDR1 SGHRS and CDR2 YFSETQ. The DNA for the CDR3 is TGCGCCAGCAGCTTGGACAGTTTTTATGGCTACACCTTC. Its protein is CASSLDSFYGYTF.

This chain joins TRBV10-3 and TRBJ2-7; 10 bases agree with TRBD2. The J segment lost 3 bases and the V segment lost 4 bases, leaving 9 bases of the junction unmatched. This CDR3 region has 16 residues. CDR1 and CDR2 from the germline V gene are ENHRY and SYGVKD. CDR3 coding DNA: TGTGCCATCAGTGTTGCTAGCGGGGGCCTCCTCTACGAGCAGTACTTC. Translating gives CAISVASGGLLYEQYF.

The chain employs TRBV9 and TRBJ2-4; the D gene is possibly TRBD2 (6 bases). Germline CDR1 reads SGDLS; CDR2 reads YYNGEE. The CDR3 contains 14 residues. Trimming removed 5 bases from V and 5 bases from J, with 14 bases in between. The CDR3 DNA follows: TGTGCCAGCAGTGCGAGGTCGGGGGAAAACATTCAGTACTTC. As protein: CASSARSGENIQYF.

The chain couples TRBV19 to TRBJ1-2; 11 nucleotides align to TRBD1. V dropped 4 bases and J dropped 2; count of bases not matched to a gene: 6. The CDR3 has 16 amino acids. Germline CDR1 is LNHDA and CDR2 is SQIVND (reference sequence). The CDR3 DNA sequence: TGTGCCAGTAGTACGCGAGGACAGGGGGCAAACTATGGCTACACCTTC. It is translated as CASSTRGQGANYGYTF.

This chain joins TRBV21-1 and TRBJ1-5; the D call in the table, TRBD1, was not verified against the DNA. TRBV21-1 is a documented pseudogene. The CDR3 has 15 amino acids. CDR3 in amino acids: CASAWGGQGSSPQHF. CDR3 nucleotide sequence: TGTGCCTCAGCGTGGGGGGGACAGGGTTCTTCGCCCCAGCATTTT.

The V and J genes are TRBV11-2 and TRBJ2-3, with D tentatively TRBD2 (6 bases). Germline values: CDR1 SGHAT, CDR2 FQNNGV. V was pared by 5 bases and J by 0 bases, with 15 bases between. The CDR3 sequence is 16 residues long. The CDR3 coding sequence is TGTGCCAGCAGCATTGGGACTCTCCTAAGCACAGATACGCAGTATTTT. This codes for CASSIGTLLSTDTQYF.

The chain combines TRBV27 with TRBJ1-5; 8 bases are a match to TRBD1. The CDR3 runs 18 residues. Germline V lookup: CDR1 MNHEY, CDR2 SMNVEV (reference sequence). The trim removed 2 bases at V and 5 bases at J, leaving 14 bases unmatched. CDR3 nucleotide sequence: TGTGCCAGCAGTTTACACTCCGGGACAGGCCCTAATGATCAGCCCCAGCATTTT. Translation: CASSLHSGTGPNDQPQHF.